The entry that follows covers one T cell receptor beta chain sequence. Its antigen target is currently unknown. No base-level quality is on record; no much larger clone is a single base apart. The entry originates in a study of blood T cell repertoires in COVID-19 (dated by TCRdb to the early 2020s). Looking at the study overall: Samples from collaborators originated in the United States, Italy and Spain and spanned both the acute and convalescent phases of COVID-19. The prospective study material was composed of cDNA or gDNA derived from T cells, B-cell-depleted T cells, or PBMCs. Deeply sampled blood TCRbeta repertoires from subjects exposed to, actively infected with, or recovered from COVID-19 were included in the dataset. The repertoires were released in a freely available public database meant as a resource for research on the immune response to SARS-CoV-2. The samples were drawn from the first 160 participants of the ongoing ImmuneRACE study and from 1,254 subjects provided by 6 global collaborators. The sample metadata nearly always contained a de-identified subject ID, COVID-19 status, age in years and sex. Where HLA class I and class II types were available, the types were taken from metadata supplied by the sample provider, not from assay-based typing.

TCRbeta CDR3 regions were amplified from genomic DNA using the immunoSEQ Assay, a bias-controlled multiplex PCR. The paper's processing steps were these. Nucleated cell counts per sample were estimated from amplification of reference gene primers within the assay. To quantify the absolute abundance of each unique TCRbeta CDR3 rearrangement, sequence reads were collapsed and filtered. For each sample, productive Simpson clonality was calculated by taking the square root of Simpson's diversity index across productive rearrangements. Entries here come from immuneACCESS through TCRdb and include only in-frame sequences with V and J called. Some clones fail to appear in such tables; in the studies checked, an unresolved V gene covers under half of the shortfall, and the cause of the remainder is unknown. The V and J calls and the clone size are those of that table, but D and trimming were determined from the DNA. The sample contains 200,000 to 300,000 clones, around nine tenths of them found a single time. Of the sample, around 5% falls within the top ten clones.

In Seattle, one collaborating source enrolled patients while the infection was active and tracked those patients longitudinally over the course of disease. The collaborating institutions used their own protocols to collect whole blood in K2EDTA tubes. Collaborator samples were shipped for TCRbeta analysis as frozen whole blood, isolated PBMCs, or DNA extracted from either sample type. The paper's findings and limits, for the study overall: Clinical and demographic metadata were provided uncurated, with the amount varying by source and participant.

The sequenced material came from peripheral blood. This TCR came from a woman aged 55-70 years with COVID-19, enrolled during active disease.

At the DNA level, the sequence is TGTGCCTGGAGTGTAGACGGGGGTAATGAGCAGTTCTTC. Translated, it reads CAWSVDGGNEQFF. The chain was built from TRBV30 and TRBJ2-1, and TRBD2 may be the D gene, going by 6 matching bases. CDR1 GTSNPN and CDR2 SVGIG were looked up in the germline V gene (reference sequence). V is pared back by 0 bases and J by 7 bases, with 10 bases lying between the germline termini. Reading from cysteine to phenylalanine, the CDR3 counts 13 amino acids. Only the CDR3 part of the read is kept: 39 bases, read in frame from the first base.